The 20 T cell receptor beta chains below were found in one sample sequenced in a study of OX40 agonist ivuxolimab in advanced cancers. Library construction relied on the immunoSEQ multiplex PCR assay. TCRdb took this table from immuneACCESS and kept in-frame rearrangements with V and J called. Such tables lack part of the clones; where checked against another copy, unresolved V genes explain under half of the gap, and the rest is unexplained. This sample is represented by 30,000 to 45,000 clones; around three quarters of them were singletons. The top ten clonotypes cover around 13% of the sample. Sequencing used CD4+ or CD8+ T cells sorted from blood, obtained in a trial of the OX40 agonist ivuxolimab. Receptor source: an adult with an advanced solid tumor such as melanoma, head and neck, liver or kidney cancer.

This chain connects TRBV5-1 to TRBJ2-3; 12 bases are a match to TRBD2. The CDR3 is 20 residues long. Trimming cost V 4 bases and J 4 bases; bases outside gene matches: 19. Germline V gene lookup returns CDR1 SGHRS and CDR2 YFSETQ. CDR3 sequence (DNA): TGCGCCAGCAGCCCGACACTTACAATCCAACTAGCGGGAGGTTCAGATACGCAGTATTTT. It is translated as CASSPTLTIQLAGGSDTQYF.

The genes are TRBV4-3 and TRBJ2-3; 7 positions match TRBD2. The J segment lost 6 bases and the V segment lost 0 bases, leaving 6 bases of the junction unmatched. Germline-derived CDR1 and CDR2 are LGHNA and YSLEER. The CDR3 is made up of 15 amino acids. CDR3: CASSQDRGRADTQYF. Here the CDR3 DNA reads TGCGCCAGCAGCCAAGATCGTGGGAGGGCCGATACGCAGTATTTT.

The J gene is TRBJ2-6, the V gene TRBV28, with D maybe TRBD1 (6 bases). V was trimmed by 7 bases and J by 2 bases, leaving 12 bases between them. Germline lookup yields CDR1 MDHEN and CDR2 SYDVKM. CDR3 size: 15 residues. CDR3 coding DNA: TGTGCCAGCAACACAGGGTCCCCTGGGGCCAACGTCCTGACTTTC. It specifies CASNTGSPGANVLTF.

This rearrangement joins TRBV9 to TRBJ1-5; D not certain. V gave up 4 bases and J gave up 2 bases, with 13 bases separating them. From germline, CDR1 is SGDLS and CDR2 YYNGEE. The CDR3 totals 15 residues. CDR3 sequence reads: CASSQAPSGNQPQHF. CDR3 bases: TGTGCCAGCAGCCAGGCACCCAGTGGCAATCAGCCCCAGCATTTT.

This chain joins TRBV5-5 and TRBJ2-7; the D call may be TRBD1 or TRBD2 (5 bases each). V was trimmed by 0 bases and J by 3 bases, leaving 16 bases between them. This CDR3 has 16 amino acids. CDR1 SGHKS and CDR2 YYEKEE come from the germline V gene (reference sequence). The CDR3 DNA is TGTGCCAGCAGCTTGGTTTGGGACGTAAGTAACTACGAGCAGTACTTC. Its protein product is CASSLVWDVSNYEQYF.

The rearrangement uses TRBV6-1 and TRBJ1-4; possibly TRBD1 for D (5 bases). The germline V and J ends were trimmed by 3 bases and 2 bases, with 13 bases remaining between them. The CDR3 has 16 amino acids. The germline V gene encodes CDR1 MNHNS and CDR2 SASEGT. CDR3 sequence (DNA): TGTGCCAGCAGTGAGAACTGGGGGTGGACTAATGAAAAACTGTTTTTT. Its protein product is CASSENWGWTNEKLFF.

V usage is TRBV7-9 and J usage is TRBJ2-2; D not certain. This CDR3 has 13 amino acids. Germline CDR1 is SEHNR and CDR2 is FQNEAQ (reference sequence). The V end was cut by 4 bases, the J end by 3 bases, with 6 bases between. The CDR3 DNA is TGTGCCAGCAGCTCTGCTGACACCGGGGAGCTGTTTTTT. It encodes CASSSADTGELFF.

The chain is built from TRBV19 and TRBJ1-1, with a weak D call TRBD1 (5 bases). CDR1 is LNHDA, CDR2 SQIVND, per germline (reference sequence). Trimming removed 7 bases at V and 2 bases at J, with 14 bases between. The CDR3 covers 14 residues. In nucleotides, the CDR3 is TGTGCCAGTACACCCGAGACAGAAAACACTGAAGCTTTCTTT. As protein: CASTPETENTEAFF.

The gene calls are TRBV5-1 and TRBJ2-1; 13 bases are shared with TRBD2. Germline assignment: CDR1 SGHRS and CDR2 YFSETQ. The V segment lost 3 bases and the J segment 0 bases; nucleotides outside the gene matches: 9. The CDR3 is made up of 19 amino acids. The CDR3 DNA reads TGCGCCAGCAGCTCCCCTGGGACTAGCGGGACGAGCTCCTACAATGAGCAGTTCTTC. It is translated as CASSSPGTSGTSSYNEQFF.

The chain recombines TRBV2 with TRBJ2-1, with 7 bases matching TRBD2. The CDR3 contains 18 residues. Germline V gene data show CDR1 as SNHLY and CDR2 as FYNNEI. With V trimmed by 2 bases and J by 0 bases, 10 bases remained unmatched. CDR3 loop: CASSETAGRGSSYNEQFF. The CDR3 region has the DNA TGTGCCAGCAGTGAAACAGCGGGACGGGGGTCCTCCTACAATGAGCAGTTCTTC.

The chain uses TRBV10-3 and TRBJ1-1; the D is unclear. Germline values: CDR1 ENHRY, CDR2 SYGVKD. The CDR3 has 14 residues. Trimming removed 3 bases from V and 5 bases from J, with 13 bases in between. CDR3 nucleotide sequence: TGTGCCATCAGTGATTGGCGGGAAGTTACTGAAGCTTTCTTT. Its protein is CAISDWREVTEAFF.

V gene TRBV7-2 combines with J gene TRBJ2-7; 10 bases agree with TRBD2. The germline CDR1 and CDR2 sequences are SGHTA and FQGNSA. V was pared by 5 bases and J by 6 bases, with 7 bases of the junction left unmatched. There are 14 residues in the CDR3. The CDR3 sequence is CASSPGTSVREQYF. The CDR3 nucleotides are TGTGCCAGCAGCCCAGGGACTAGCGTCCGCGAGCAGTACTTC.

This rearrangement joins TRBV6-1 to TRBJ2-6; 8 bases line up with TRBD1. Trimming took 7 bases from V and 1 from J; bases not matched to a gene: 3. Germline V gene lookup returns CDR1 MNHNS and CDR2 SASEGT. This CDR3 is built from 15 residues. CDR3 coding DNA: TGTGCCAGCAAGACAGGGGTTTCTGGGGCCAACGTCCTGACTTTC. Translating it yields CASKTGVSGANVLTF.

The chain has TRBV18 and TRBJ2-7; 7 positions match TRBD2. V was clipped by 4 bases and J by 4 bases; unmatched bases: 10. The germline V gene encodes CDR1 KGHSH and CDR2 LQKENI. The CDR3 runs 15 residues. The CDR3 DNA reads as TGTGCCAGCTCACTCACGGCGGGAGCGGCTTACGAGCAGTACTTC. It specifies CASSLTAGAAYEQYF.

The chain couples TRBV6-1 to TRBJ2-7; D not resolved. The germline V and J ends were trimmed by 7 bases and 7 bases, with 14 bases remaining between them. The CDR3 is 12 amino acids. Germline V gene data show CDR1 as MNHNS and CDR2 as SASEGT. The CDR3 protein is CASKKDPWEQYF. The CDR3 nucleotides are TGTGCCAGCAAGAAGGACCCCTGGGAGCAGTACTTC.

This chain connects TRBV5-1 to TRBJ2-5, with TRBD1 identical over 9 bases. Unmatched junction bases numbered 0, after V lost 4 bases and J lost 2 bases. Germline V gene sequence: CDR1 SGHRS, CDR2 YFSETQ. The CDR3 has 13 amino acids. CDR3 nucleotides: TGCGCCAGCAGCGGGACAGGGCAAGAGACCCAGTACTTC. As protein: CASSGTGQETQYF.

This chain uses TRBV15 with TRBJ2-7; 10 positions agree with TRBD1. The CDR3 runs to 17 residues. Germline CDR1 reads LNHNV; CDR2 reads YYDKDF (reference sequence). The trim removed 3 bases at V and 5 bases at J, leaving 13 bases unmatched. The DNA of the CDR3 is TGTGCCACCAGCAGCATACCGGGACAGGGGTCGTTCCACGAGCAGTACTTC. Translated: CATSSIPGQGSFHEQYF.

The rearrangement joins TRBV2 to TRBJ2-7, with TRBD1 identical over 7 bases. The germline gives CDR1 SNHLY, CDR2 FYNNEI. CDR3 length: 13 amino acids. The V and J ends lost 6 bases and 5 bases, in that order; junction bases with no gene match: 7. The CDR3 region is CASSDRVQNEQYF. The CDR3 bases are TGTGCCAGCAGCGACAGGGTTCAAAACGAGCAGTACTTC.

V gene TRBV9 combines with J gene TRBJ1-2, with 8 bases that match TRBD1. V lost 0 bases, J lost 6 bases, and 7 bases stayed unmatched. Germline CDR1 reads SGDLS; CDR2 reads YYNGEE. This CDR3 region has 15 residues. For the CDR3, the DNA is TGTGCCAGCAGCGTAGGGGCAGGACAGGGAGATGGCTACACCTTC. It specifies CASSVGAGQGDGYTF.

The chain combines TRBV28 with TRBJ1-2, with D perhaps matching TRBD1 (6 bases). The V gene lost 2 bases and the J gene lost 8 bases, with 15 bases spanning the gap. Germline V lookup: CDR1 MDHEN, CDR2 SYDVKM. This CDR3 spans 14 amino acids. CDR3: CASSLEGGVQGYTF. DNA of the CDR3: TGTGCCAGCAGTTTAGAGGGGGGCGTACAGGGCTACACCTTC.